This T cell receptor beta chain was retrieved from a study of PD-L1 blockade in urothelial cancer. Study-level information: Researchers found blood samples held a median of approximately 150,000 T cells.

Described time point: peripheral blood 6 weeks after treatment start. Repertoires were generated with immunoSEQ multiplex PCR, while TCRdb's copy carries only in-frame clones and drops some. The profile shows about 50,000 clones, under 85% of them singletons. Source: PBMCs, taken around atezolizumab (anti-PD-L1) treatment. The receptor comes from a man aged 50 or older with urothelial cancer.

The DNA for the CDR3 is TGTGCCAGCAGTGACACCATGAACACTGAAGCTTTCTTT. This translates into CASSDTMNTEAFF. V and J are TRBV9 and TRBJ1-1; unclear D gene. The CDR3 is made up of 13 amino acids. V lost 5 bases and J 0 bases, leaving 8 bases between the germline ends. CDR1 and CDR2 (germline): SGDLS, YYNGEE.